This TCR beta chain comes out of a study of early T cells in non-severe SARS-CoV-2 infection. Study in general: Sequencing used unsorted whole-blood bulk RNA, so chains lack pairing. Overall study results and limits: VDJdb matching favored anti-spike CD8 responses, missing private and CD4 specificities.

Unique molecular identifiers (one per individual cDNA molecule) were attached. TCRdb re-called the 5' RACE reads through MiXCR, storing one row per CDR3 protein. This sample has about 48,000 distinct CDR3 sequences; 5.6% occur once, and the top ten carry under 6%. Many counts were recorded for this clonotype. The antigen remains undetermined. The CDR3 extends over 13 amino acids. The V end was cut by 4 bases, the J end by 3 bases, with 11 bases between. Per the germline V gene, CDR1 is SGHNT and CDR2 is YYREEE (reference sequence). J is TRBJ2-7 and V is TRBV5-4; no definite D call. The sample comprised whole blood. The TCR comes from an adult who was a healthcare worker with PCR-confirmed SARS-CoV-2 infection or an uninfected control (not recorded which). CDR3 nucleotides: TGTGCCAGCAGCCTGTCGAACAACTACGAGCAGTACTTC. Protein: CASSLSNNYEQYF.